These T cell receptor beta chains were read from a single sample in a study of blood T cell repertoires in COVID-19. Data came from immunoSEQ multiplex PCR; TCRdb stores just in-frame clones and leaves some out. The top ten hold 10% to 13% of the sample, which has 220,000 or so clones, roughly nine tenths seen once. The specimen was peripheral blood. These receptors were collected from a woman aged 50 to 60 with COVID-19, enrolled during active disease. CDR3s include the opening cysteine and the closing phenylalanine or tryptophan. Each record gives: V gene, J gene, clone size, D gene, CDR3 protein, CDR3 DNA. D genes are given only for firm matches. Size values are once, few and many counts, or a class for expanded clones, and some rows have none.

v_gene: TRBV27
j_gene: TRBJ2-4
abundance: NA
d_gene: TRBD2
CDR3aa: CASSLSSGGIQYF
CDR3nt: TGTGCCAGCAGTTTATCTAGCGGGGGCATTCAGTACTTC

v_gene: TRBV21-1
j_gene: TRBJ1-5
abundance: NA
d_gene: NA
CDR3aa: CASSPQGASNQPQHF
CDR3nt: TGTGCCAGCAGCCCCCAGGGGGCTAGCAATCAGCCCCAGCATTTT

v_gene: TRBV4-3
j_gene: TRBJ2-7
abundance: NA
d_gene: NA
CDR3aa: CASSQALGFQFEQYF
CDR3nt: TGCGCCAGCAGCCAAGCTCTCGGGTTTCAATTCGAGCAGTACTTC

v_gene: TRBV3-1/TRBV3-2
j_gene: TRBJ1-4
abundance: NA
d_gene: NA
CDR3aa: CASSRYTQGQKEKLFF
CDR3nt: TGTGCCAGCAGCCGATACACCCAGGGTCAGAAGGAAAAACTGTTTTTT

v_gene: TRBV6-1
j_gene: TRBJ2-1
abundance: NA
d_gene: NA
CDR3aa: CASSEYPRRKEQFF
CDR3nt: TGTGCCAGCAGTGAGTACCCCCGGAGGAAGGAGCAGTTCTTC

v_gene: TRBV7-2
j_gene: TRBJ2-1
abundance: NA
d_gene: TRBD2
CDR3aa: CASSLVAGGSNEQFF
CDR3nt: TGTGCCAGCAGCTTAGTGGCGGGGGGGTCGAATGAGCAGTTCTTC

v_gene: TRBV27
j_gene: TRBJ1-5
abundance: NA
d_gene: NA
CDR3aa: CASSLSGEGSQPQHF
CDR3nt: TGTGCCAGCAGTTTATCGGGAGAAGGTAGTCAGCCCCAGCATTTT

v_gene: TRBV30
j_gene: TRBJ2-5
abundance: NA
d_gene: NA
CDR3aa: CAWSTGSGETQYF
CDR3nt: TGTGCCTGGAGTACAGGGTCAGGAGAGACCCAGTACTTC

v_gene: TRBV7-2
j_gene: TRBJ1-5
abundance: NA
d_gene: NA
CDR3aa: CASSGELYSNQPQHF
CDR3nt: TGTGCCAGCAGCGGGGAGCTCTATAGCAATCAGCCCCAGCATTTT

v_gene: TRBV19
j_gene: TRBJ1-5
abundance: NA
d_gene: NA
CDR3aa: CASKGTGDQPQHF
CDR3nt: TGTGCCAGTAAAGGAACGGGGGATCAGCCCCAGCATTTT

v_gene: TRBV5-5
j_gene: TRBJ2-1
abundance: once
d_gene: NA
CDR3aa: CASSLWGDEQFF
CDR3nt: TGTGCCAGCAGCTTGTGGGGGGATGAGCAGTTCTTC

v_gene: TRBV2
j_gene: TRBJ1-5
abundance: NA
d_gene: TRBD1
CDR3aa: CASSAGQVVSQPQHF
CDR3nt: TGTGCCAGCAGTGCCGGACAGGTCGTTAGTCAGCCCCAGCATTTT

v_gene: TRBV27
j_gene: TRBJ1-6
abundance: NA
d_gene: TRBD1
CDR3aa: CASRSGGAYNSPLHF
CDR3nt: TGTGCCAGCAGGTCAGGGGGCGCCTATAATTCACCCCTCCACTTT

v_gene: TRBV12-3/TRBV12-4
j_gene: TRBJ1-1
abundance: NA
d_gene: TRBD1
CDR3aa: CAGGTGGETFF
CDR3nt: TGTGCCGGGGGGACAGGGGGTGAGACTTTCTTT

v_gene: TRBV19
j_gene: TRBJ1-2
abundance: NA
d_gene: TRBD1
CDR3aa: CASSRRGREDGYTF
CDR3nt: TGTGCCAGTAGTAGGAGGGGGCGCGAGGATGGCTACACCTTC

v_gene: TRBV5-6
j_gene: TRBJ1-3
abundance: NA
d_gene: NA
CDR3aa: CASSLRGSDSGNTIYF
CDR3nt: TGTGCCAGCAGCTTAAGGGGGAGCGACTCTGGAAACACCATATATTTT

v_gene: TRBV9
j_gene: TRBJ1-5
abundance: once
d_gene: TRBD1
CDR3aa: CASSVGTGDQPQHF
CDR3nt: TGTGCCAGCAGCGTCGGGACAGGGGATCAGCCCCAGCATTTT

v_gene: TRBV6-6
j_gene: TRBJ1-2
abundance: NA
d_gene: NA
CDR3aa: CASSGNDGYTF
CDR3nt: TGTGCCAGCTCAGGGAATGATGGCTACACCTTC

v_gene: TRBV29-1
j_gene: TRBJ1-1
abundance: NA
d_gene: NA
CDR3aa: CSVLNRQANTEAFF
CDR3nt: TGCAGCGTCCTCAATCGACAGGCGAACACTGAAGCTTTCTTT

v_gene: TRBV13
j_gene: TRBJ2-2
abundance: NA
d_gene: NA
CDR3aa: CASSGQRTGELFF
CDR3nt: TGTGCCAGCAGCGGACAGCGGACCGGGGAGCTGTTTTTT

v_gene: TRBV2
j_gene: TRBJ2-2
abundance: few
d_gene: TRBD2
CDR3aa: CASSRTSGVPTGELFF
CDR3nt: TGTGCCAGCAGTCGCACTAGCGGGGTCCCAACCGGGGAGCTGTTTTTT

v_gene: TRBV2
j_gene: TRBJ1-6
abundance: NA
d_gene: TRBD1
CDR3aa: CASSLPGQGNSPLHF
CDR3nt: TGTGCCAGCAGCCTGCCGGGACAGGGGAATTCACCCCTCCACTTT

v_gene: TRBV18
j_gene: TRBJ1-1
abundance: few
d_gene: TRBD1
CDR3aa: CASSPGGDRVTEAFF
CDR3nt: TGTGCCAGCTCACCGGGGGGGGACAGGGTAACTGAAGCTTTCTTT

v_gene: TRBV19
j_gene: TRBJ1-1
abundance: NA
d_gene: NA
CDR3aa: CASSIRGQDTEAFF
CDR3nt: TGTGCCAGTAGTATTAGGGGACAAGACACTGAAGCTTTCTTT

v_gene: TRBV7-9
j_gene: TRBJ1-2
abundance: NA
d_gene: NA
CDR3aa: CASSLAGRGDGYTF
CDR3nt: TGTGCCAGCAGCTTAGCAGGCAGGGGTGATGGCTACACCTTC

v_gene: TRBV4-2
j_gene: TRBJ2-1
abundance: NA
d_gene: TRBD2
CDR3aa: CASSPIAGGFIDEQFF
CDR3nt: TGTGCCAGCAGCCCTATAGCGGGGGGGTTCATCGATGAGCAGTTCTTC

v_gene: TRBV5-1
j_gene: TRBJ2-7
abundance: NA
d_gene: TRBD2
CDR3aa: CASTDSTSGGSAEQYF
CDR3nt: TGCGCCAGCACGGACTCAACTAGCGGGGGTAGCGCCGAGCAGTACTTC

v_gene: TRBV3-1/TRBV3-2
j_gene: TRBJ2-2
abundance: NA
d_gene: NA
CDR3aa: CASSRTGNLNTGELFF
CDR3nt: TGTGCCAGCAGTAGAACAGGGAACCTGAACACCGGGGAGCTGTTTTTT

v_gene: TRBV2
j_gene: TRBJ2-3
abundance: NA
d_gene: NA
CDR3aa: CASRGSAADTQYF
CDR3nt: TGTGCCAGCAGGGGATCAGCGGCAGATACGCAGTATTTT

v_gene: TRBV6-5
j_gene: TRBJ1-3
abundance: few
d_gene: NA
CDR3aa: CASSYSQTGSGNTIYF
CDR3nt: TGTGCCAGCAGTTACTCACAGACAGGATCTGGAAACACCATATATTTT

v_gene: TRBV10-3
j_gene: TRBJ1-6
abundance: NA
d_gene: NA
CDR3aa: CAISASPRNSPLHF
CDR3nt: TGTGCCATCAGTGCCTCCCCGCGTAATTCACCCCTCCACTTT

v_gene: TRBV10-1
j_gene: TRBJ1-5
abundance: NA
d_gene: TRBD1
CDR3aa: CASTTSDRGWRQPQHF
CDR3nt: TGCGCCAGCACTACTTCAGACAGGGGTTGGCGTCAGCCCCAGCATTTT

v_gene: TRBV19
j_gene: TRBJ2-4
abundance: NA
d_gene: NA
CDR3aa: CASSIRTENIQYF
CDR3nt: TGTGCCAGTAGTATTCGGACAGAAAACATTCAGTACTTC

v_gene: TRBV18
j_gene: TRBJ1-3
abundance: NA
d_gene: TRBD1
CDR3aa: CASSLRQGSGNTIYF
CDR3nt: TGTGCCAGCTCACTCCGACAGGGCTCTGGAAACACCATATATTTT

v_gene: TRBV12-3/TRBV12-4
j_gene: TRBJ2-1
abundance: NA
d_gene: NA
CDR3aa: CASSHENEQFF
CDR3nt: TGTGCCAGCAGCCATGAGAATGAGCAGTTCTTC

v_gene: TRBV3-1/TRBV3-2
j_gene: TRBJ2-7
abundance: NA
d_gene: TRBD2
CDR3aa: CASSHLRSGESYEQYF
CDR3nt: TGTGCCAGCAGCCATTTAAGGAGCGGGGAATCCTACGAGCAGTACTTC

v_gene: TRBV5-4
j_gene: TRBJ2-1
abundance: few
d_gene: TRBD1
CDR3aa: CASSLGTGGRYNEQFF
CDR3nt: TGTGCCAGCAGCTTGGGGACAGGGGGCAGGTACAATGAGCAGTTCTTC

v_gene: TRBV30
j_gene: TRBJ2-4
abundance: NA
d_gene: NA
CDR3aa: CAWSTSQGPGIQYF
CDR3nt: TGTGCCTGGAGTACATCGCAGGGGCCTGGCATTCAGTACTTC

v_gene: TRBV21-1
j_gene: TRBJ1-6
abundance: few
d_gene: NA
CDR3aa: CASSKSGPLRALHF
CDR3nt: TGTGCCAGCAGCAAATCTGGTCCACTGCGGGCCCTCCACTTT

v_gene: TRBV10-1
j_gene: TRBJ1-6
abundance: NA
d_gene: TRBD1
CDR3aa: CASSPGTGGTTLHF
CDR3nt: TGCGCCAGCAGTCCCGGGACAGGGGGCACGACCCTCCACTTT

v_gene: TRBV6-2/TRBV6-3
j_gene: TRBJ2-7
abundance: NA
d_gene: NA
CDR3aa: CASSLTVIYEQYF
CDR3nt: TGTGCCAGCAGTCTTACTGTGATTTACGAGCAGTACTTC

v_gene: TRBV11-2
j_gene: TRBJ1-2
abundance: NA
d_gene: NA
CDR3aa: CASSLDQKSYNGYTF
CDR3nt: TGTGCCAGCAGCTTAGATCAGAAATCGTATAATGGCTACACCTTC

v_gene: TRBV6-4
j_gene: TRBJ2-1
abundance: once
d_gene: TRBD2
CDR3aa: CASKSGGPHNEQFF
CDR3nt: TGTGCCAGCAAAAGCGGGGGGCCCCACAATGAGCAGTTCTTC

v_gene: TRBV6-4
j_gene: TRBJ1-2
abundance: NA
d_gene: NA
CDR3aa: CASSPGLSNYGYTF
CDR3nt: TGTGCCAGCAGTCCTGGGCTTTCTAACTATGGCTACACCTTC

v_gene: TRBV6-1
j_gene: TRBJ2-7
abundance: NA
d_gene: NA
CDR3aa: CASSDGGLSYEQYF
CDR3nt: TGTGCCAGCAGTGACGGGGGACTCTCCTACGAGCAGTACTTC

v_gene: TRBV5-1
j_gene: TRBJ1-5
abundance: NA
d_gene: TRBD1
CDR3aa: CASSPTHRGEQPQHF
CDR3nt: TGCGCCAGCAGCCCAACCCACAGGGGAGAACAGCCCCAGCATTTT

v_gene: TRBV9
j_gene: TRBJ2-3
abundance: NA
d_gene: TRBD1
CDR3aa: CASSLGTVKPSTDTQYF
CDR3nt: TGTGCCAGCAGCCTGGGGACAGTGAAACCTAGCACAGATACGCAGTATTTT

v_gene: TRBV27
j_gene: TRBJ2-7
abundance: NA
d_gene: NA
CDR3aa: CASSLGGGFEQYF
CDR3nt: TGTGCCAGCAGTTTAGGGGGGGGCTTCGAGCAGTACTTC

v_gene: TRBV2
j_gene: TRBJ2-1
abundance: once
d_gene: TRBD1
CDR3aa: CASSKTGGYEQFF
CDR3nt: TGTGCCAGCAGTAAGACAGGGGGGTATGAGCAGTTCTTC